This T cell receptor (beta chain) derives from a study of PD-1 blockade in classical Hodgkin lymphoma. Study in general: The patients were dosed with nivolumab 3 mg/kg, infused intravenously every 2 weeks. Study-wide findings and caveats: CD8+ TCR diversity did not rise significantly by C4D1, unlike CD4+.

Details on this clone: Its antigen is as yet unknown. Germline is not matched at one junction end, which may reflect a read error.

Relapses following autologous stem cell transplantation were seen in all patients, with brentuximab vedotin exposure varying. The assay was immunoSEQ multiplex PCR, and TCRdb's table has in-frame clones only and misses some. The sample has over 70,000 clones; roughly 90% are singletons. This CDR3 has 14 residues. In germline, CDR1 is SSHAT, CDR2 FNYEAQ (reference sequence). The TCR comes from a human donor with classical Hodgkin lymphoma. The sequences come from peripheral blood mononuclear cells (PBMCs), collected at baseline. This chain links TRBV7-7 with TRBJ2-5, with 12 positions matching TRBD2. The CDR3 region is CASSPTSGSQTQYF. Written as DNA, the CDR3 is TGTGCTAGCAGCCCGACTAGCGGGAGCCAGACCCAGTACTTC. The whole variable domain, remainder taken from reference TRBV7-7 and TRBJ2-5, is GAGVSQSPRYKVTKRGQDVTLRCDPISSHATLYWYQQALGQGPEFLTYFNYEAQPDKSGLPSDRFSAERPEGSISTLTIQRTEQRDSAMYRCASSPTSGSQTQYFGPGTRLLVL.